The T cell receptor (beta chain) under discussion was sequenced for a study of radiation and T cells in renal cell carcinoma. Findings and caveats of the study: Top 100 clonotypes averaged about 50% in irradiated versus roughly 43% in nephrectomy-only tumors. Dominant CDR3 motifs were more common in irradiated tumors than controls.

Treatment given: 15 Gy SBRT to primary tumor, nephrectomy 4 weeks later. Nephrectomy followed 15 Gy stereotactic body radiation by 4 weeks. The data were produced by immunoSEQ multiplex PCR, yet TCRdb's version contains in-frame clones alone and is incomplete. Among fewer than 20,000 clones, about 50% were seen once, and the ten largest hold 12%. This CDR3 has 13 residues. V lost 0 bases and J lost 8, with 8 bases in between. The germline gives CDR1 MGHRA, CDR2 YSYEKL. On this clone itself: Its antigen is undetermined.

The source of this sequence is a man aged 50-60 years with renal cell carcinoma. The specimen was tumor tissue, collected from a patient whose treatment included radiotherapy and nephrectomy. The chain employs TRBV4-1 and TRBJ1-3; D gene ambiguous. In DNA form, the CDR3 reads TGCGCCAGCAGCCAAGAAGTAGAGGACACCATATATTTT. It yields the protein CASSQEVEDTIYF.